These T cell receptor beta chains were read from a single sample in a study of patients and donors after allogeneic stem cell transplantation. TCRdb used MiXCR to reprocess the RT-PCR reads, holding one entry per CDR3 protein. Of 20,000 to 30,000 distinct CDR3 sequences in the sample, 6.5% to 10% are singletons; the top ten hold around 50%. The sample taken for sequencing was blood, either unsorted or a sorted T cell fraction (not recorded which). Receptors originate from a human donor who was either an allogeneic HSCT recipient or a stem cell or donor lymphocyte infusion donor (not recorded which). It is not recorded whose cells these are; they may come from a transplant donor. CDR3s include the opening cysteine and the closing phenylalanine or tryptophan. A D gene is named only where the DNA matches it firmly. Rows may omit the clone size; those that give it use once, few, many or a size class.

CASSLTRTGMWETQYF	TGTGCCAGCAGCCTAACACGGACAGGGATGTGGGAGACCCAGTACTTC	TRBD1	TRBV11-1	TRBJ2-5	few
CSALRGSAINTQYF	TGCAGTGCTCTACGGGGGTCCGCTATTAATACGCAGTATTTT	.	TRBV20-1	TRBJ2-3	many
CASQQKGVRQDGYTF	TGTGCCAGCCAACAAAAGGGGGTTCGTCAGGATGGCTACACCTTC	.	TRBV2	TRBJ1-2	few
CASSLGNTDTQYF	TGTGCCAGCAGCTTAGGCAACACAGATACGCAGTATTTT	.	TRBV11-2	TRBJ2-3	.
CASSFLAGTEAFF	TGTGCCAGCAGCTTTTTAGCGGGAACTGAAGCTTTCTTT	.	TRBV5-5	TRBJ1-1	few
CASSSSGREWETQYF	TGTGCCAGCAGTTCGAGCGGGAGGGAATGGGAGACCCAGTACTTC	TRBD2	TRBV2	TRBJ2-5	many
CASRRREDTGELFF	TGTGCCAGCAGGAGGAGGGAAGACACCGGGGAGCTGTTTTTT	.	TRBV12-3/TRBV12-4	TRBJ2-2	many
CASSLPGGGVSAGELFF	TGTGCCAGCAGTCTTCCTGGCGGGGGGGTTTCCGCCGGGGAGCTGTTTTTT	TRBD2	TRBV28	TRBJ2-2	many
CASSYRLAGVEQYF	TGTGCCAGCAGTTACCGACTAGCGGGAGTTGAGCAGTACTTC	TRBD2	TRBV27	TRBJ2-7	few
CATSRGGRGGGEQYF	TGTGCCACCAGCAGGGGGGGCCGTGGGGGAGGGGAGCAGTACTTC	.	TRBV15	TRBJ2-7	.
CSARGTSGPNEQFF	TGCAGTGCTAGGGGTACTAGCGGACCCAATGAGCAGTTCTTC	TRBD2	TRBV20-1	TRBJ2-1	few
CASSFGGRGNNEQFF	TGCGCCAGCAGCTTTGGCGGGAGGGGGAACAATGAGCAGTTCTTC	TRBD2	TRBV5-1	TRBJ2-1	few
CASSLDWGEGHNEQFF	TGTGCCAGCAGCTTAGATTGGGGGGAGGGCCACAATGAGCAGTTCTTC	TRBD2	TRBV11-2	TRBJ2-1	few
CASLPRYSTDTQYF	TGTGCCAGTCTACCACGGTATAGCACAGATACGCAGTATTTT	.	TRBV19	TRBJ2-3	few
CASSAFRDTEAFF	TGTGCCAGTTCGGCTTTCCGGGACACTGAAGCTTTCTTT	.	TRBV2	TRBJ1-1	few
CASSRTETGGKTQYF	TGTGCCAGCAGTAGGACAGAGACAGGGGGAAAGACCCAGTACTTC	TRBD1	TRBV2	TRBJ2-5	many
CASSSRATTAGETQYF	TGTGCCAGCAGCTCCCGGGCGACTACCGCCGGGGAGACCCAGTACTTC	.	TRBV7-9	TRBJ2-5	many
CASSRPEDGSYEQYF	TGTGCCAGCAGCCGCCCGGAGGACGGATCCTACGAGCAGTACTTC	.	TRBV4-2	TRBJ2-7	many
CASSLRRLITDTQYF	TGTGCCAGCAGCTTGAGGCGACTCATCACAGATACGCAGTATTTT	.	TRBV5-6	TRBJ2-3	many
CSASKGTGGEAFF	TGCAGTGCTAGCAAGGGGACAGGGGGCGAAGCTTTCTTT	TRBD1	TRBV20-1	TRBJ1-1	many
CASSLFSEDTQYF	TGTGCCAGCAGCTTATTTTCTGAAGATACGCAGTATTTT	.	TRBV7-8	TRBJ2-3	many
CASSLAGGGGNQPQHF	TGCGCCAGCAGCTTGGCAGGGGGCGGAGGCAATCAGCCCCAGCATTTT	TRBD1	TRBV5-1	TRBJ1-5	few
CASSSPISYYRGGYTF	TGTGCCAGCAGCTCGCCAATAAGTTACTACAGGGGCGGCTACACCTTC	TRBD1	TRBV5-6	TRBJ1-2	few
CAISEGKTSGIVRADTQYF	TGTGCCATCAGTGAGGGGAAAACTAGCGGGATTGTTAGGGCAGATACGCAGTATTTT	TRBD2	TRBV10-3	TRBJ2-3	few
CASSVAGGGSRTEAFF	TGTGCCAGCAGCGTAGCTGGGGGGGGGTCACGCACTGAAGCTTTCTTT	.	TRBV9	TRBJ1-1	.
CASSIESGGPREQYF	TGTGCCAGCAGTATAGAGTCGGGGGGGCCTCGGGAGCAGTACTTC	TRBD2	TRBV7-9	TRBJ2-7	many
CASSYPNSGNEQFF	TGCGCCAGCAGCTACCCAAACTCGGGAAATGAGCAGTTCTTC	.	TRBV5-1	TRBJ2-1	many
CASSFQDADTQYF	TGTGCCAGCAGTTTTCAGGATGCAGATACGCAGTATTTT	.	TRBV28	TRBJ2-3	few
CASSQQPSGQGKAFF	TGTGCCAGCAGCCAACAACCTTCGGGACAGGGTAAAGCTTTCTTT	TRBD1	TRBV27	TRBJ1-1	.
CATRQGPGNEQFF	TGCGCCACGCGACAGGGTCCGGGCAATGAGCAGTTCTTC	TRBD1	TRBV10-2	TRBJ2-1	.
CASSLDPSGKYNEQFF	TGTGCCAGCAGCTTAGACCCTAGCGGGAAATACAATGAGCAGTTCTTC	TRBD2	TRBV7-2	TRBJ2-1	medium-sized
CASSLRTGGAGELFF	TGTGCCAGCAGCCTCCGCACAGGGGGTGCCGGGGAGCTGTTTTTT	TRBD1	TRBV7-9	TRBJ2-2	many
CASSNSLGPRHIQYF	TGTGCCAGCAGTAATTCCCTTGGACCCAGACACATTCAGTACTTC	.	TRBV25-1	TRBJ2-4	many